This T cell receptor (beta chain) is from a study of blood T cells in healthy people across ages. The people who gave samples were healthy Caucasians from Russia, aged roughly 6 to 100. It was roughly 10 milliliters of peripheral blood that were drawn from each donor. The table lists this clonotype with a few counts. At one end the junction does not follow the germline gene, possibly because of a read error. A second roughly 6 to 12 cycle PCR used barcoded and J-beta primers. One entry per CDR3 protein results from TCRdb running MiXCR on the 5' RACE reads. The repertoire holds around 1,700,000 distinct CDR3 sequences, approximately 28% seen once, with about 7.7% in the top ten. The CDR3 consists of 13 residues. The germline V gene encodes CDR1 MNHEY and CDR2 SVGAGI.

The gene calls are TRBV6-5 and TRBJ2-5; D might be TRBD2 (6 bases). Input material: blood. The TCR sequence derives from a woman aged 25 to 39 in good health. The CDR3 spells CASSYQGRETRYF. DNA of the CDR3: TGTGCCAGCAGTTATCAAGGCCGGGAGACCCGGTACTTC.